This TCR beta chain was sequenced during a study of T cell changes during pregnancy in multiple sclerosis. Assay used: immunoSEQ multiplex PCR; TCRdb lists only in-frame clones, some missing. The sample consists of approximately 45,000 clones, roughly nine tenths of them appearing once. This clone has just one count. Germline CDR1 reads SGHRS; CDR2 reads YFSETQ. V lost 4 bases, J lost 3 bases, and 6 bases stayed unmatched. This CDR3 spans 15 amino acids. The rearrangement joins TRBV5-1 to TRBJ1-2; 10 bases align to TRBD1. The sequencing used CD4+ T cells from peripheral blood mononuclear cells, collected in the second trimester of pregnancy. The TCR comes from a female donor in good health, enrolled as a control in a pregnancy study. CDR3 nucleotides: TGCGCCAGCAGCGGCTCGGACAGGGGGTACTATGGCTACACCTTC. Translating it yields CASSGSDRGYYGYTF.